This entry features one T cell receptor (beta chain) sequence. Its antigen is not known. This CDR3 has 15 residues. Trimming took off 3 bases at V and 5 bases at J, with 13 bases between the two ends. Per germline, CDR1 SGHTA and CDR2 FQGNSA. This specimen comes from a study of Ad26.COV2.S vaccination and SARS-CoV-2 variants. At the level of the study: Donor got 5x10^10 or 1x10^11 viral particles of Ad26.COV2.S.

Sequenced by immunoSEQ multiplex PCR; TCRdb stores in-frame clones only, minus some. The sample records some 640,000 clones, around 89% being singletons. Study-wide points: In vaccinated individuals, spike-specific CD8+ and CD4+ T cell responses reportedly displayed substantial breadth.

As for treatment: around 19 received Ad26.COV2.S at low or high dose, single or two shots; about 5 received placebo; per-sample allocation not given. Sampling was performed 63 days after the first vaccine or placebo injection. In Boston, the donor was an adult between 18-55 years of age. Here the sequenced sample was peripheral blood, taken in a trial of Ad26.COV2.S vaccine versus placebo. This sequence originates from a person aged 18-65 years who received the Ad26.COV2.S COVID-19 vaccine or a placebo. This sequence joins TRBV7-2 and TRBJ2-2, with D possibly called TRBD1 or TRBD2 (6 bases each). In DNA, the CDR3 is TGTGCCAGCAGCTTGACGGGGGCGAGGACCGGGGAGCTGTTTTTT. Translation: CASSLTGARTGELFF.